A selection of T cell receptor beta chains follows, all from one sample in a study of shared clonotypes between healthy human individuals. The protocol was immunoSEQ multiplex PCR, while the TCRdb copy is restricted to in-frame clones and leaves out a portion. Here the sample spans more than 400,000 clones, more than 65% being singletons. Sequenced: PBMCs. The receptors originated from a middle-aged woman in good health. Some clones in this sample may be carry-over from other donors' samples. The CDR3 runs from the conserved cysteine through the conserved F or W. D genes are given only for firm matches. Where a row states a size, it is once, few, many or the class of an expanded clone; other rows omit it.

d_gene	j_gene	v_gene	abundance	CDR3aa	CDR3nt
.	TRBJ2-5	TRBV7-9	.	CASSLDGGVEYF	TGTGCCAGCAGCTTAGATGGCGGCGTTGAGTACTTC
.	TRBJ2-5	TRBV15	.	CATSRDRSAETQYF	TGTGCCACCAGCAGAGATCGGTCGGCGGAGACCCAGTACTTC
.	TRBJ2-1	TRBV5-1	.	CASSLVGTAYNEQFF	TGCGCCAGCAGCTTGGTGGGAACAGCCTACAATGAGCAGTTCTTC
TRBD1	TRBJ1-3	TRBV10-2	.	CASSAMSRGTEDSGNTIYF	TGCGCCAGCAGCGCGATGAGCCGAGGGACAGAAGACTCTGGAAACACCATATATTTT
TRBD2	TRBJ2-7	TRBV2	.	CASSGAGTSGTYEQYF	TGTGCCAGCAGCGGGGCCGGGACTAGCGGGACCTACGAGCAGTACTTC
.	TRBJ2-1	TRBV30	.	CAWSSLTLCEQFF	TGTGCCTGGAGTAGTCTTACCCTGTGTGAGCAGTTCTTC
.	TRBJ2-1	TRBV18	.	CASSPLGGVDDEQFF	TGTGCCAGCTCACCCCTGGGAGGAGTAGACGATGAGCAGTTCTTC
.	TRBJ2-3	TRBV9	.	CASTEGSVSTDTQYF	TGTGCCAGCACCGAGGGGAGCGTCAGCACAGATACGCAGTATTTT
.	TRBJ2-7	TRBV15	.	CATSREGDPSYEQYF	TGTGCCACCAGCAGAGAAGGGGATCCCTCCTACGAGCAGTACTTC
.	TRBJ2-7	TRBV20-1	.	CSVRGSYEQYF	TGCAGTGTCAGGGGATCCTACGAGCAGTACTTC
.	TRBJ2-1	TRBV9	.	CASSVASYNEQFF	TGTGCCAGCAGCGTAGCTAGCTACAATGAGCAGTTCTTC
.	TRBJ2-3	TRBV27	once	CASSYLAVTDTQYF	TGTGCCAGCAGTTACCTAGCAGTCACAGATACGCAGTATTTT
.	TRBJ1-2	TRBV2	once	CASSPTGQGYYGYTF	TGTGCCAGCAGCCCTACGGGTCAGGGGTACTATGGCTACACCTTC
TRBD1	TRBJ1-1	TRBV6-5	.	CASSKGQENTEAFF	TGTGCCAGCAGTAAAGGACAGGAAAACACTGAAGCTTTCTTT
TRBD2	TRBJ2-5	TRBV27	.	CASSLSASGEIGTQYF	TGTGCCAGCAGTTTATCGGCTAGCGGGGAGATTGGGACCCAGTACTTC
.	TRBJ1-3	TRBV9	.	CASSPRMGAGNTIYF	TGTGCCAGCAGTCCCCGGATGGGGGCTGGAAACACCATATATTTT
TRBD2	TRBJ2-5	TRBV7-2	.	CASSAGRGGTQYF	TGTGCCAGCAGCGCTGGCCGGGGGGGGACCCAGTACTTC
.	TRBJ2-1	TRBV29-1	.	CSVDRQGPNEQFF	TGCAGCGTCGACCGACAAGGGCCCAATGAGCAGTTCTTC
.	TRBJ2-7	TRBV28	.	CASSLTRVYEQYF	TGTGCCAGCAGTTTAACCAGGGTCTACGAGCAGTACTTC
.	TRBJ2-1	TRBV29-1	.	CSVDSGGHEQFF	TGCAGCGTTGATTCAGGAGGGCATGAGCAGTTCTTC
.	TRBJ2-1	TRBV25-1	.	CASSVQGFDEQFF	TGTGCCAGCAGTGTACAGGGTTTCGATGAGCAGTTCTTC
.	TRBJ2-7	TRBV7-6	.	CASSLQGGSGMGEQYF	TGTGCCAGCAGCTTACAGGGGGGTAGCGGGATGGGCGAGCAGTACTTC
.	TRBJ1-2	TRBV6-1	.	CASSEPGLRGDGYTF	TGTGCCAGCAGTGAACCGGGACTCCGGGGAGATGGCTACACCTTC
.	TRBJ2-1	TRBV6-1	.	CASTDSYGEQFF	TGTGCCAGCACCGACTCGTATGGGGAGCAGTTCTTC
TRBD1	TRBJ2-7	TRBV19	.	CASSIYWGQGVDEQYF	TGTGCCAGTAGTATATATTGGGGACAGGGGGTCGACGAGCAGTACTTC
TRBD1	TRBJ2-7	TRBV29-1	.	CSVGSTGIPYEQYF	TGCAGCGTTGGGTCGACAGGGATCCCCTACGAGCAGTACTTC
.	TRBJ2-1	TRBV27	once	CASRNRNNEQFF	TGTGCCAGCCGCAACCGCAACAATGAGCAGTTCTTC
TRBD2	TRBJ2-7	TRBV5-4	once	CASSPGTSGSLYEQYF	TGTGCCAGCAGCCCTGGGACTAGCGGGAGTCTATACGAGCAGTACTTC